This TCR beta chain was recovered during a study of untreated major depressive disorder (dated by TCRdb to between 2017 and 2018). Regarding the complete study: A cross-sectional case-control design was used to compare T cell phenotype and TCR repertoire between antidepressant-free major depressive disorder patients and individually matched non-depressed controls. Sequencing followed up flow-cytometry Vbeta 5.1, Vbeta 11 and Vbeta 22 usage differences observed in the whole cohort.

Every depressed patient was matched in pairs with a non-depressed control on sex, age, current smoking status and body mass index. Every participant in the study was of European descent. Controls had no current or lifetime mood disorder and scored 5 or less on the Quick Inventory of Depressive Symptoms-Self Report. All participants were excluded for major medical conditions, Axis I/II comorbidities, regular medication or illicit drug use, or drinking over 100 g alcohol weekly. Approximately 29 ml of peripheral blood was collected into EDTA tubes from each participant. Magnetic negative selection with the BD IMag Human CD4 T Lymphocyte Enrichment Set was used to purify CD4+ T cells from thawed PBMCs. The CD4+ enrichment method typically yielded around 95% purity as confirmed by flow cytometry. A subgroup of a handful of case-control pairs, chosen blind to chemokine receptor expression and flow-cytometric repertoire skewing results, underwent TCRbeta sequencing. Every blood sample was taken in the morning at 8:00 a.m., and Ficoll-Hypaque gradient centrifugation was used to isolate PBMCs. PBMCs were gradually cooled to -80 degrees C for cryopreservation and then kept in liquid nitrogen until assay.

Trimming leaves V shorter by 3 bases and J shorter by 7 bases, with the junction holding 5 bases beyond the gene matches. From the germline V gene, CDR1 is MDHEN and CDR2 is SYDVKM. The CDR3 runs 14 amino acids, cysteine and phenylalanine included. Of the read, only the CDR3 DNA is kept; its 42 bases are in frame from base 1. The Qiagen DNeasy Blood and Tissue Kit was used to extract total genomic DNA from the purified CD4+ T cells. Amplification and sequencing of the TCRbeta CDR3 region, as defined according to IMGT, were carried out with immunoSEQ immunosequencing protocols. The source study handled its data this way. The immunoSEQ service preprocessed the raw sequence data to correct PCR and sequencing errors. After being loaded into the immunoSEQ Analyzer, the data underwent further analysis with VDJtools v1.0.7. The paired Wilcoxon signed-rank test was applied to assess differences between patients and controls. What TCRdb holds here is the immuneACCESS table cut down to in-frame rearrangements. Part of the clones is not present; checked against another copy, under half of the missing clones reflect an unresolved V gene, and the others are unexplained. The V and J calls and clone size come from that table; D and trimming were worked out from the DNA. In this sample the table shows some 21,000 clones, about nine tenths of which occur a single time. 0.4% to 0.6% of the sample rests with the top ten.

Results and caveats for the whole study, not just this receptor: In the sequencing data, TRBV25-01 and TRBV02-01 usage matched the flow-cytometry pattern but was not statistically significant. Sequencing confirmed higher TRBV05-01 (Vbeta 5.1) usage among CD4+ T cells of depressed patients than controls, with p = 0.040 in a one-tailed test. A comparatively small study sample was produced by the strict matching and exclusion criteria, and the generalizability of findings was thereby limited. The top five TRBV05-01 clones in every sequenced subject were all private clones. For the sequencing comparisons, one-tailed planned tests were applied to only three preselected Vbeta families.

On this clone: Its antigen target is currently unknown. No quality values exist for individual bases; no much larger clone is one base distant.

This receptor was taken from a woman aged 40 to 50 in good health. Specimen: CD4+ T cells from PBMCs. Recombination joined TRBV28 with TRBJ2-3; 9 bases in the middle match TRBD2. This receptor carries the CDR3 CASSLGSGGYTQYF. The sequenced DNA is TGTGCCAGCAGTTTGGGTAGCGGGGGCTATACGCAGTATTTT. The variable domain in full, with residues beyond the CDR3 obtained from the reference TRBV28 and TRBJ2-3 genes, is DVKVTQSSRYLVKRTGEKVFLECVQDMDHENMFWYRQDPGLGLRLIYFSYDVKMKEKGDIPEGYSVSREKKERFSLILESASTNQTSMYLCASSLGSGGYTQYFGPGTRLTVL.